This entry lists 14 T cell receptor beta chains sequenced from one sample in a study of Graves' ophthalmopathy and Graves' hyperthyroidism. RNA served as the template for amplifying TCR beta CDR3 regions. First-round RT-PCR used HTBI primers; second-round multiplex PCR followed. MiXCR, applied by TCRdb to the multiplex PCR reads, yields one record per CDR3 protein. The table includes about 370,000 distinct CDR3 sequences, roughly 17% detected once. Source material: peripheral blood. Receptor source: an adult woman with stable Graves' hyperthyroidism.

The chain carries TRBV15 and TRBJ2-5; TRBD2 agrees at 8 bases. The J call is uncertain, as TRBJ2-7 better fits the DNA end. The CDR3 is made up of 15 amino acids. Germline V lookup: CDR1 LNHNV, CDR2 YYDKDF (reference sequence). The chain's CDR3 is CATSRTREGLYEQYF. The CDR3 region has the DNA TGTGCCACCAGCAGAACACGGGAGGGCCTCTACGAGCAGTACTTC.

The CDR3 reads CASSLNKGYGYTF. CDR3 in DNA: TGTGCCAGCAGCTTAAATAAGGGGTACGGCTACACCTTC. J is TRBJ1-2 and V is TRBV7-3, with a tentative D call TRBD1 (5 bases). Germline V gene sequence: CDR1 SGHTA, CDR2 FQGTGA. The V end lost 1 base, the J end lost 8 bases, and 11 bases lay between the germline ends. CDR3 length: 13 residues.

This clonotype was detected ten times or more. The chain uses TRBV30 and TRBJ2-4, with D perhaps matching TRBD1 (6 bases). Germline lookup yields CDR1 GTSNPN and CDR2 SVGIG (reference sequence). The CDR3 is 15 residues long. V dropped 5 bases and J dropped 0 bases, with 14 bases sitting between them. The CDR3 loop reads CAWGFGTIAKNIQYF. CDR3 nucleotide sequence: TGTGCCTGGGGGTTTGGGACAATAGCCAAAAACATTCAGTACTTC.

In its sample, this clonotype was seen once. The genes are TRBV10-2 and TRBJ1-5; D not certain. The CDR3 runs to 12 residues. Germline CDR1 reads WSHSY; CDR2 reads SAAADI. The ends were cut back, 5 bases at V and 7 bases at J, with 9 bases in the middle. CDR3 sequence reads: CASSLLQQPQHF. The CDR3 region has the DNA TGCGCCAGCAGTCTCCTTCAACAGCCCCAGCATTTT.

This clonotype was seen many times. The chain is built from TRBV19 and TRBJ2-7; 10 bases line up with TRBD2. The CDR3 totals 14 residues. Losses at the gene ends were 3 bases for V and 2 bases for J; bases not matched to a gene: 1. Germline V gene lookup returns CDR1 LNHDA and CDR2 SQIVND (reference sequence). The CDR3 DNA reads TGTGCCAGTAGTATGACTAGCGGGCCCTACGAGCAGTACTTC. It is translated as CASSMTSGPYEQYF.

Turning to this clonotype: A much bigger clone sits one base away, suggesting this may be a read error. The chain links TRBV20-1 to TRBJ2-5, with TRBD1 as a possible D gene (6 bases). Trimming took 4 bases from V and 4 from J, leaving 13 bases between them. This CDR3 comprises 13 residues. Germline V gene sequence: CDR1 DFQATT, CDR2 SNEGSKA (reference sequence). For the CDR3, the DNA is TGCAGTGCTACAACAGGGCGCGCAGAGACCCAGTACTTC. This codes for CSATTGRAETQYF.

CDR3 DNA sequence: TGCAGTGCTAGATCCCGGCAGAGGATACGGGCCAAAAACATTCAGTACTTC. Translating gives CSARSRQRIRAKNIQYF. The V call is TRBV20-1, the J call TRBJ2-4; D gene uncertain. The CDR3 length is 17 residues. V gave up 2 bases and J gave up 1 base, with 18 bases separating them. Germline CDR1 DFQATT, CDR2 SNEGSKA (reference sequence).

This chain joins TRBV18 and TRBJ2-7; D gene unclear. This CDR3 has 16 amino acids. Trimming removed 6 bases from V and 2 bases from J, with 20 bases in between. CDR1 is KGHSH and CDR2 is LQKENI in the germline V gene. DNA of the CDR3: TGTGCCAGCTCCCCAAGCACTTTACTTAGTGCCTACGAGCAGTACTTC. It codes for CASSPSTLLSAYEQYF. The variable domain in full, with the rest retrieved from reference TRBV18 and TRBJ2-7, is NAGVMQNPRHLVRRRGQEARLRCSPMKGHSHVYWYRQLPEEGLKFMVYLQKENIIDESGMPKERFSAEFPKEGPSILRIQQVVRGDSAAYFCASSPSTLLSAYEQYFGPGTRLTVT.

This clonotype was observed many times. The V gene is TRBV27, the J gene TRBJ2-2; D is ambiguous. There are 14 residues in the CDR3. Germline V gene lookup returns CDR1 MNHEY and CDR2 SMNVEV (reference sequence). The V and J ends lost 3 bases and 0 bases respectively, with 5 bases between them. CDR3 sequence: CASSLSTNTGELFF. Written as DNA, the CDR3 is TGTGCCAGCAGTTTGTCTACGAACACCGGGGAGCTGTTTTTT.

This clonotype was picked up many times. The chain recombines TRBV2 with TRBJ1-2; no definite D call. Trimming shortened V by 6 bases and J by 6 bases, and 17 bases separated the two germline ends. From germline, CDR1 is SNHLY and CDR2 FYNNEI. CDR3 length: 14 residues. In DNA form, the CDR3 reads TGTGCCAGCAGCGCTGCACCCGGCTGGGATGGCTACACCTTC. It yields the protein CASSAAPGWDGYTF.

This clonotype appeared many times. CDR3 in amino acids: CASSYPAGSYEQYF. The DNA of the CDR3 is TGTGCCAGCAGTTATCCAGCCGGGTCCTACGAGCAGTACTTC. The chain is built from TRBV28 and TRBJ2-7, with D hard to call. CDR1 MDHEN and CDR2 SYDVKM come from the germline V gene. CDR3 length: 14 amino acids. The V end was cut by 4 bases, the J end by 1 base, with 11 bases between.

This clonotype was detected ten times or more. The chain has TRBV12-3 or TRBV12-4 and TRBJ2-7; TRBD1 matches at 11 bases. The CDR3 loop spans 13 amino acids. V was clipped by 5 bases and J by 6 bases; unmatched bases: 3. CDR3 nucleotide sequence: TGTGCCAGCAGTAGGGACAGGGGGACCGAGCAGTACTTC. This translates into CASSRDRGTEQYF.

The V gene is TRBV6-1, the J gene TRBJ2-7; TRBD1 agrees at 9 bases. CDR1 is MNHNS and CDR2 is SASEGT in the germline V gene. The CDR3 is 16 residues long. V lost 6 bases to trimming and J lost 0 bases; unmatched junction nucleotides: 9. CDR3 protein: CASRPKWGQGSYEQYF. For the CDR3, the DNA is TGTGCCAGCAGACCAAAGTGGGGACAGGGCTCCTACGAGCAGTACTTC.

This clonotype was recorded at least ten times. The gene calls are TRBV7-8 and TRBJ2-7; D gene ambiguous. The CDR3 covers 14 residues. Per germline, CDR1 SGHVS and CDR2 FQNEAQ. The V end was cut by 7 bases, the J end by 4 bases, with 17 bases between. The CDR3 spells CASNPQGPEYEQYF. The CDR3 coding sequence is TGTGCCAGCAACCCCCAAGGGCCCGAATACGAGCAGTACTTC.